Listed below are T cell receptor beta chains from one sample, sequenced in a study of graft-versus-host responses after intestinal transplantation. Antigens of these TCRs are unknown. Here immunoSEQ multiplex PCR was the method, and the copy in TCRdb shows in-frame clones only, minus some. The sample lists tens of thousands of clones; approximately 96% were seen once. The starting material was unstimulated CD8+ T cells sorted from spleen or lymph node cells, obtained before intestinal transplant. Every receptor here comes from a human donor who received an intestinal transplant. CDR3s include the opening cysteine and the closing phenylalanine or tryptophan. The D gene is left open where the match is weak. Part of the rows lack a size; the others show once, few, many or a class for expanded clones.

-	19	TRBD2	TRBV5-1	TRBJ2-3	TGCGCCAGCAGCCCGGACGGGACTAGCGGATACTCTAGCACAGATACGCAGTATTTT	CASSPDGTSGYSSTDTQYF
-	12	-	TRBV5-1	TRBJ2-1	TGCGCCAGCCGGCGGGGAGTCACTGGGCAGTTCTTC	CASRRGVTGQFF
-	19	TRBD1	TRBV6-1	TRBJ1-6	TGTGCCAGCAGTGAACCTGTGTGGGGGGACAGCTCCTATAATTCACCCCTCCACTTT	CASSEPVWGDSSYNSPLHF
-	15	-	TRBV10-1	TRBJ1-1	TGCGCCAGCAGTGTATTTGGGAGGGAGGACACTGAAGCTTTCTTT	CASSVFGREDTEAFF
-	15	TRBD1	TRBV27	TRBJ1-5	TGTGCCAGCAGTATACAGGGGGCCGGCAATCAGCCCCAGCATTTT	CASSIQGAGNQPQHF
-	14	-	TRBV30	TRBJ2-5	TGTGCCTGGAGTGTACTGTCGGACCAAGAGACCCAGTACTTC	CAWSVLSDQETQYF
-	17	TRBD1	TRBV9	TRBJ2-1	TGTGCCAGCAGCGCATCTTATACAGGGGTAGGGGTGGGTGAGCAGTTCTTC	CASSASYTGVGVGEQFF
-	13	-	TRBV6-5	TRBJ1-1	TGTGCCAGCAGTTACTACGAGAACACTGAAGCTTTCTTT	CASSYYENTEAFF
-	14	-	TRBV6-5	TRBJ2-3	TGTGCCAGCACAAGGGCCCTAACCACAGATACGCAGTATTTT	CASTRALTTDTQYF
-	16	-	TRBV7-3	TRBJ1-2	TGTGCCAGCAGCTTAAAACTGTTTGGGGCAGGGGACGGCTACACCTTC	CASSLKLFGAGDGYTF
-	11	-	TRBV20-1	TRBJ1-2	TGCACTAACTCCGGGGCGGGTGGCTACACCTTC	CTNSGAGGYTF
-	16	TRBD1	TRBV2	TRBJ1-1	TGTGCCAGCAGGGAACCCGGGACAGGGGCTTACACTGAAGCTTTCTTT	CASREPGTGAYTEAFF
once	15	TRBD2	TRBV6-5	TRBJ2-7	TGTGCCAGCAGTCTAGTAGCGGGAGATATCTACGAGCAGTACTTC	CASSLVAGDIYEQYF
once	15	-	TRBV9	TRBJ2-5	TGTGCCAGCAGCGTAGTAGGTGGAGGGGAAGAGACCCAGTACTTC	CASSVVGGGEETQYF
-	17	-	TRBV4-1	TRBJ2-1	TGCGCCAGCAGCCAAGACCATGCGGGTAGCTCCTACAATGAGCAGTTCTTC	CASSQDHAGSSYNEQFF